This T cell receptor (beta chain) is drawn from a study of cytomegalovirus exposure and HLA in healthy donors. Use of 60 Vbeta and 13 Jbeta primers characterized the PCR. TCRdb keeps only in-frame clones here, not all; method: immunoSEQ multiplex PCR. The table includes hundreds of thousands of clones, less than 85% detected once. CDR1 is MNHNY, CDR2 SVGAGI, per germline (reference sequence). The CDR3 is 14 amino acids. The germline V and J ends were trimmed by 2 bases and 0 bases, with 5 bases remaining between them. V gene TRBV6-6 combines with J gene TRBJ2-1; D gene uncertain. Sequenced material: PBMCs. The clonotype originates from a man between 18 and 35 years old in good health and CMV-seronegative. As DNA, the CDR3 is TGTGCCAGCAGTTACCAGGACTCCTACAATGAGCAGTTCTTC. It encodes CASSYQDSYNEQFF.